These 17 T cell receptor beta chains share one sample of origin, sequenced in a study of T cell responses to AZD1222 COVID-19 vaccine (dated by TCRdb to about 2021). Library prep was done by the immunoSEQ multiplex PCR assay. Drawn from immuneACCESS, this table holds only the in-frame rearrangements with V and J called that TCRdb kept. Clones are partly lost; checked studies trace under half to an unresolved V gene and leave the rest unexplained. This sample lists 100,000 to 150,000 clones; roughly 94% were detected once. The ten largest clones take up 6.6% of the sample. This specimen's time point label, interpreted: baseline before first vaccination. The sequencing here drew on peripheral blood, taken on day 0 of AZD1222 vaccination. The source is an adult in good health.

This chain links TRBV28 with TRBJ2-7; D call uncertain. Germline V lookup: CDR1 MDHEN, CDR2 SYDVKM. The V and J ends lost 1 base and 2 bases respectively, with 9 bases between them. The CDR3 is 14 residues long. This chain's CDR3 is CASSLYGSAYEQYF. CDR3 nucleotides: TGTGCCAGCAGTTTATACGGATCCGCCTACGAGCAGTACTTC.

This chain uses TRBV7-9 with TRBJ2-7, with 8 nucleotides matching TRBD1. This CDR3 contains 15 residues. Germline V gives CDR1 SEHNR, CDR2 FQNEAQ (reference sequence). With V trimmed by 0 bases and J by 6 bases, 7 bases remained unmatched. The CDR3 bases are TGTGCCAGCAGCTTAGCGGGGGACAGGCCCCGCGAGCAGTACTTC. Translation gives CASSLAGDRPREQYF.

The V gene is TRBV9, the J gene TRBJ1-5; D not certain. The germline gives CDR1 SGDLS, CDR2 YYNGEE. The CDR3 sequence is 14 residues long. Deletions cut 0 bases from V and 8 bases from J, with 12 bases between. The CDR3 DNA follows: TGTGCCAGCAGCGTAGGACAAACCTGGGAGCCCCAGCATTTT. Its protein product is CASSVGQTWEPQHF.

This chain joins TRBV28 and TRBJ2-3; either TRBD1 or TRBD2 may supply D (5 bases each). This CDR3 region has 16 residues. The germline V and J ends were trimmed by 3 bases and 5 bases, with 18 bases remaining between them. Germline V lookup: CDR1 MDHEN, CDR2 SYDVKM. The CDR3 here is CASSFYRDEKGDTQYF. The CDR3 nucleotides are TGTGCCAGCAGTTTTTACCGGGACGAGAAAGGAGATACGCAGTATTTT.

This chain connects TRBV19 to TRBJ2-7, with 9 positions matching TRBD2. This CDR3 region has 14 residues. Germline V gives CDR1 LNHDA, CDR2 SQIVND (reference sequence). J was trimmed by 4 bases and V by 1 base; bases with no gene match: 2. The CDR3 nucleotides are TGTGCCAGTAGTATAGGACTAGCGGTGTACGAGCAGTACTTC. Its translation is CASSIGLAVYEQYF.

The V and J genes are TRBV4-3 and TRBJ2-7; 11 nucleotides match TRBD1. Trimming cost V 3 bases and J 0 bases; bases outside gene matches: 4. Germline CDR1 reads LGHNA; CDR2 reads YSLEER. The CDR3 totals 16 residues. DNA for the CDR3: TGCGCCAGCAGCCAGGGACAGGGGGAGAGCTCCTACGAGCAGTACTTC. Protein sequence: CASSQGQGESSYEQYF.

This clone has a single count. The rearrangement joins TRBV28 to TRBJ2-1; 7 nucleotides line up with TRBD2. CDR1 and CDR2 from the germline V gene are MDHEN and SYDVKM. The V gene end was trimmed by 6 bases and the J gene end by 3 bases; junction bases not matched to a gene: 5. CDR3 size: 14 residues. The CDR3 DNA is TGTGCCAGCAGCGGACTAGTAATCTACAATGAGCAGTTCTTC. Translation gives CASSGLVIYNEQFF.

V and J are TRBV19 and TRBJ1-5; D remains ambiguous. Germline V gene sequence: CDR1 LNHDA, CDR2 SQIVND (reference sequence). Trimming shortened V by 6 bases and J by 2 bases, and 14 bases separated the two germline ends. The CDR3 spans 15 residues. CDR3 in DNA: TGTGCCAGTAGGCCCGACAACGGGGGCAATCAGCCCCAGCATTTT. Protein product: CASRPDNGGNQPQHF.

The CDR3 region is CASSKEDCRGLSTDTQYF. CDR3 nucleotides: TGTGCCAGCAGCAAAGAGGACTGCAGGGGCCTGAGCACAGATACGCAGTATTTT. The chain carries TRBV21-1 and TRBJ2-3; TRBD1 is the table's D call, not checked against the DNA. TRBV21-1 corresponds to a pseudogene. The length of the CDR3 is 18 residues.

This rearrangement joins TRBV6-5 to TRBJ1-2; no reliable D call. The CDR3 loop spans 14 amino acids. The germline V and J ends were trimmed by 6 bases and 3 bases, with 14 bases remaining between them. The germline gives CDR1 MNHEY, CDR2 SVGAGI. The CDR3 DNA follows: TGTGCCAGCAGCAAAAATGAACGGGACTATGGCTACACCTTC. It encodes CASSKNERDYGYTF.

The chain carries TRBV2 and TRBJ1-2; D gene unclear. The CDR3 has 15 residues. Per germline, CDR1 SNHLY and CDR2 FYNNEI. V dropped 1 base and J dropped 2 bases, with 11 bases sitting between them. The CDR3 sequence is CASSEEVPVNYGYTF. The DNA of the CDR3 is TGTGCCAGCAGTGAAGAGGTGCCAGTAAACTATGGCTACACCTTC.

The chain combines TRBV5-1 with TRBJ2-2; 9 bases map to TRBD2. The CDR3 contains 16 residues. Germline CDR1 is SGHRS and CDR2 is YFSETQ. Trimming at V came to 1 base and at J to 2 bases, leaving 3 bases not matched to a gene. This CDR3 is CASSLTAGGNTGELFF. The CDR3 bases are TGCGCCAGCAGCTTGACAGCGGGAGGAAACACCGGGGAGCTGTTTTTT.

V usage is TRBV3-1 (or the pseudogene TRBV3-2) and J usage is TRBJ1-3; D gene uncertain. CDR3 length: 15 residues. Germline V gene data show CDR1 as LGHDT and CDR2 as YNNKEL (reference sequence). V lost 4 bases and J 4 bases, leaving 14 bases between the germline ends. The CDR3 here is CASSPQLYSGNTIYF. The CDR3 DNA reads as TGTGCCAGCAGCCCCCAACTATACTCGGGAAACACCATATATTTT.

This chain uses TRBV28 with TRBJ2-7; D is undetermined. Germline assignment: CDR1 MDHEN and CDR2 SYDVKM. The CDR3 runs 11 residues. V was trimmed by 10 bases and J by 8 bases, leaving 15 bases between them. The CDR3: CATRGGEKQYF. CDR3 DNA sequence: TGTGCCACCCGCGGTGGTGAGAAGCAGTACTTC.

The chain couples TRBV2 to TRBJ1-1, with D unclear. Trimming cost V 3 bases and J 4 bases, with 18 bases left between them. The CDR3 runs to 16 residues. Germline loops: CDR1 SNHLY, CDR2 FYNNEI. The CDR3 is CASSDDDLSGSTEAFF. CDR3 DNA sequence: TGTGCCAGCAGTGACGATGACTTGTCGGGGAGCACTGAAGCTTTCTTT.

This chain uses TRBV4-1 with TRBJ1-1; TRBD1 matches at 10 bases. The CDR3 is made up of 18 amino acids. The V gene's germline CDR1 is MGHRA and CDR2 YSYEKL. V trimming: 1 base; J trimming: 0 bases; junction bases outside the gene matches: 8. The CDR3 region has the DNA TGCGCCAGCAGCCAAGGCACCGGGGACAGGGGTTTGAACACTGAAGCTTTCTTT. It specifies CASSQGTGDRGLNTEAFF.

This clone was seen a single time. CDR3 loop: CASSQDSGLEGINEQFF. The CDR3 DNA reads TGTGCCAGCAGCCAAGATTCCGGACTAGAGGGTATTAATGAGCAGTTCTTC. The rearrangement joins TRBV3-1 (or the pseudogene TRBV3-2) to TRBJ2-1; TRBD2 matches 7 bases. The CDR3 is 17 amino acids. V was clipped by 0 bases and J by 7 bases; unmatched bases: 12. The germline V gene has CDR1 LGHDT and CDR2 YNNKEL (reference sequence).